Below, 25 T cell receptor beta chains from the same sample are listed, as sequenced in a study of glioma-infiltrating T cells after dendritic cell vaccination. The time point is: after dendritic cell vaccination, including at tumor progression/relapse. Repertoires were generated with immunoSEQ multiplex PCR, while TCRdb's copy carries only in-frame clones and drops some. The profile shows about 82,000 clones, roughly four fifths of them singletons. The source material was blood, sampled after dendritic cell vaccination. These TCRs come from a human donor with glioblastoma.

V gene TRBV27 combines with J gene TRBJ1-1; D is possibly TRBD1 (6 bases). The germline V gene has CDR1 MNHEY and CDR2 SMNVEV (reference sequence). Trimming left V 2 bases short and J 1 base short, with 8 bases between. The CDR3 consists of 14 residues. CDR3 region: CASSLEGQNTEAFF. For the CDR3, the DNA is TGTGCCAGCAGTTTAGAGGGACAGAACACTGAAGCTTTCTTT.

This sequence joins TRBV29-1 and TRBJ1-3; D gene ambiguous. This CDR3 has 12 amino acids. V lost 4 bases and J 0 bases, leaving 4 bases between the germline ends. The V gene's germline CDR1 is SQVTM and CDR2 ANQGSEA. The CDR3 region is CSVGSSGNTIYF. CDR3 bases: TGCAGCGTTGGGAGCTCTGGAAACACCATATATTTT. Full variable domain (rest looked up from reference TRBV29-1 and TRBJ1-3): SAVISQKPSRDICQRGTSLTIQCQVDSQVTMMFWYRQQPGQSLTLIATANQGSEATYESGFVIDKFPISRPNLTFSTLTVSNMSPEDSSIYLCSVGSSGNTIYFGEGSWLTVV.

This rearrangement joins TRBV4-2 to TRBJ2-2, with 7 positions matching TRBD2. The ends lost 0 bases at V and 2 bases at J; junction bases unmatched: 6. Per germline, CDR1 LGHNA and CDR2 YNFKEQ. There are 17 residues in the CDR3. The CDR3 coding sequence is TGTGCCAGCAGCCAAGAAGGGTCGGGGGGAAACACCGGGGAGCTGTTTTTT. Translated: CASSQEGSGGNTGELFF.

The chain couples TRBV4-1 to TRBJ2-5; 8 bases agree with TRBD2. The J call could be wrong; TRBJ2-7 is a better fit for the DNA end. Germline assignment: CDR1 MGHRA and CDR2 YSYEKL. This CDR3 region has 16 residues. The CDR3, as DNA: TGCGCCAGCAGCCAAGATTTGAGCGGGGGACGGTACGAGCAGTACTTC. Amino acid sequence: CASSQDLSGGRYEQYF.

The DNA of the CDR3 is TGTGCCAGCAGGACTAGCGGGGGCGGAAATACGCAGTATTTT. This translates into CASRTSGGGNTQYF. The chain employs TRBV2 and TRBJ2-3; 12 positions agree with TRBD2. J gave up 7 bases and V 6 bases, and 5 bases lay outside the gene matches. CDR3 length: 14 amino acids. Germline V lookup: CDR1 SNHLY, CDR2 FYNNEI.

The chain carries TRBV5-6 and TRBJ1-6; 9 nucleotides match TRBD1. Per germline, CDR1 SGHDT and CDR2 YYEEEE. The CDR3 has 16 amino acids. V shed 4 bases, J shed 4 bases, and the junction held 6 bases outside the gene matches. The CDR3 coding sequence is TGTGCCAGCAGCAATACAGGGGGCGGATATAATTCACCCCTCCACTTT. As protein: CASSNTGGGYNSPLHF.

This CDR3 is CASSESTGGGQPQHF. As DNA, the CDR3 is TGTGCCAGCAGTGAAAGTACAGGGGGAGGCCAGCCCCAGCATTTT. The V call is TRBV6-1, the J call TRBJ1-5; 8 bases agree with TRBD1. V lost 2 bases, J lost 7 bases, and 7 bases stayed unmatched. Germline V gene data show CDR1 as MNHNS and CDR2 as SASEGT. The CDR3 consists of 15 residues.

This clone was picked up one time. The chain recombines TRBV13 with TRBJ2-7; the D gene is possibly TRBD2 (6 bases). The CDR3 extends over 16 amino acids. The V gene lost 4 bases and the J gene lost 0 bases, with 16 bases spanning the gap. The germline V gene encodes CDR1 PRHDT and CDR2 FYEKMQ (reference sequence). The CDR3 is CASSSPRDGSSYEQYF. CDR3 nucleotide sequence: TGTGCCAGCAGCTCTCCTCGGGACGGGAGCTCCTACGAGCAGTACTTC.

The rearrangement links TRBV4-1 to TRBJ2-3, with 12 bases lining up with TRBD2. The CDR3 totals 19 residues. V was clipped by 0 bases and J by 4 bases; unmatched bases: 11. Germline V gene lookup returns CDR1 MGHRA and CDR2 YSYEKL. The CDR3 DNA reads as TGCGCCAGCAGCCAAGATGGGCTAGCGGGGGGGGGTAGTCCAGATACGCAGTATTTT. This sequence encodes CASSQDGLAGGGSPDTQYF.

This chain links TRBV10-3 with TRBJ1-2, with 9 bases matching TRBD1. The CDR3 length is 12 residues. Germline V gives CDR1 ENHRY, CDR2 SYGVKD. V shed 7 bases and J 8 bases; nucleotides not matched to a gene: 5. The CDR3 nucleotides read TGTGCCATCAACGGACAGGGGAGAGGCTACACCTTC. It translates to CAINGQGRGYTF.

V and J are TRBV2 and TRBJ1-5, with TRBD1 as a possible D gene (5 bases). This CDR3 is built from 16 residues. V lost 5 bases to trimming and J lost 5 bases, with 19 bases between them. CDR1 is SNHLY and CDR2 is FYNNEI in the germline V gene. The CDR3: CASSSPGRESDQPQHF. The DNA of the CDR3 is TGTGCCAGCAGTTCTCCGGGACGGGAGTCGGATCAGCCCCAGCATTTT.

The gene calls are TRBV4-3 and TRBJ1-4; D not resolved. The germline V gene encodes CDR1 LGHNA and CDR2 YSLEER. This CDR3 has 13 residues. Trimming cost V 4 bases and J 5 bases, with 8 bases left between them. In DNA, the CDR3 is TGCGCCAGCAGCCCGGAACAGAATGAAAAACTGTTTTTT. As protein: CASSPEQNEKLFF.

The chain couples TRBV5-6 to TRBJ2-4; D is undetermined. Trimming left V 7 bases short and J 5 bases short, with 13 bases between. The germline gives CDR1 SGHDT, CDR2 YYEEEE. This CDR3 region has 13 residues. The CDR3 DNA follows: TGTGCCAGCTATACATTGGTGGAAAACATTCAGTACTTC. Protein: CASYTLVENIQYF.

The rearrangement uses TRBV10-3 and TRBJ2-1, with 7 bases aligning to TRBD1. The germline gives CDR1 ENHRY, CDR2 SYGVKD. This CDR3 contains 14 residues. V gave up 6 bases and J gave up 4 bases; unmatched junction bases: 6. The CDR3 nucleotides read TGTGCCATCAGCCCCGGGACAGAATACAATGAGCAGTTCTTC. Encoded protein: CAISPGTEYNEQFF.

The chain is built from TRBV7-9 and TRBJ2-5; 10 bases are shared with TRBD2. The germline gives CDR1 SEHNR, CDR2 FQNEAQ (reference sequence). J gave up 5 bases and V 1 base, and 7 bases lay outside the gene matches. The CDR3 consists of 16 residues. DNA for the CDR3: TGTGCCAGCAGCTTAGAGGCTAGCGGGGGCGGGGAGACCCAGTACTTC. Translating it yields CASSLEASGGGETQYF.

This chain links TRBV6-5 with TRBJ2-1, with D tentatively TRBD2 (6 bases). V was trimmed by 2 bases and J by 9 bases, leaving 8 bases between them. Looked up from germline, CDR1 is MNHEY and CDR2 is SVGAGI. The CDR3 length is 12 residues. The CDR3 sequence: CASSYAGSEQFF. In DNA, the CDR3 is TGTGCCAGCAGTTACGCGGGAAGTGAGCAGTTCTTC.

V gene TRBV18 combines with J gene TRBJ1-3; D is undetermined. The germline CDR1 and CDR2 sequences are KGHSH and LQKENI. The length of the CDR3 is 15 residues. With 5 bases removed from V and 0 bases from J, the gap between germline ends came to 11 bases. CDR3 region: CASSSHGDSGNTIYF. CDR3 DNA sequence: TGTGCCAGCTCATCCCACGGGGACTCTGGAAACACCATATATTTT.

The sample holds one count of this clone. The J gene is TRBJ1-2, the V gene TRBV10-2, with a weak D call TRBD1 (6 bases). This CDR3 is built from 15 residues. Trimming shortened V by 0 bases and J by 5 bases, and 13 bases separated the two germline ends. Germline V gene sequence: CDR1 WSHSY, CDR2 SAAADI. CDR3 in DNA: TGCGCCAGCAGTGAGTCGGCCAGGGGATTATATGGCTACACCTTC. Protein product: CASSESARGLYGYTF.

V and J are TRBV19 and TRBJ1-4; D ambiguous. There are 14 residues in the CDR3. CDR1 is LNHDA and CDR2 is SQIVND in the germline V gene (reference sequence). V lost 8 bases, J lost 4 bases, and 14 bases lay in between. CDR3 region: CASGDGRFNEKLFF. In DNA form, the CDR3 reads TGTGCCAGTGGTGACGGGAGATTTAATGAAAAACTGTTTTTT.

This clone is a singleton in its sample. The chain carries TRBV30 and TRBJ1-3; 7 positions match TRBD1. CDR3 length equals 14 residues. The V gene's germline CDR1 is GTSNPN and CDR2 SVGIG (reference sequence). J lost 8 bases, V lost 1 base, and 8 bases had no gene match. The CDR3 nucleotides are TGTGCCTGGAGTGCTGACAGGGCGCGCTACACCATATATTTT. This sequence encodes CAWSADRARYTIYF.

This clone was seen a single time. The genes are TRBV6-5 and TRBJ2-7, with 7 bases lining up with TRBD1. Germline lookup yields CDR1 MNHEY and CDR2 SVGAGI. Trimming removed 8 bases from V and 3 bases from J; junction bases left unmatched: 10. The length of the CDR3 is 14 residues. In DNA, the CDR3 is TGTGCCAGCGGGGAACAGGGGAAGGTCTACGAGCAGTACTTC. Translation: CASGEQGKVYEQYF.

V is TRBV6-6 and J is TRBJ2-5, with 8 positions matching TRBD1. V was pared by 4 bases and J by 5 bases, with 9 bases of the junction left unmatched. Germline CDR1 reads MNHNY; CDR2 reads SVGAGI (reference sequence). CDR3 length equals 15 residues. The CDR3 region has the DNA TGTGCCAGCAGTTCGTCGGACAGGGCGATGGAGACCCAGTACTTC. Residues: CASSSSDRAMETQYF.

DNA for the CDR3: TGTGCCAGCAGCTTAGTGGTCAGTAACTATGGCTACACCTTC. Amino acid sequence: CASSLVVSNYGYTF. The genes are TRBV7-9 and TRBJ1-2; the D is unclear. V lost 1 base to trimming and J lost 1 base, with 7 bases between them. This CDR3 is 14 amino acids long. CDR1 is SEHNR, CDR2 FQNEAQ, per germline (reference sequence). The variable domain in full, completed from reference TRBV7-9 and TRBJ1-2, reads DTGVSQNPRHKITKRGQNVTFRCDPISEHNRLYWYRQTLGQGPEFLTYFQNEAQLEKSRLLSDRFSAERPKGSFSTLEIQRTEQGDSAMYLCASSLVVSNYGYTFGSGTRLTVV.

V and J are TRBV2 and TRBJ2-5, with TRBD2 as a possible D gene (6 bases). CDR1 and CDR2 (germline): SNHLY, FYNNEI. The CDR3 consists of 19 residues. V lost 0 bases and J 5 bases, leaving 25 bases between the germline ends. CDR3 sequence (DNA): TGTGCCAGCAGTGAAGCGTGGCGGGGTCGGAGGGGAGACGGGGAGACCCAGTACTTC. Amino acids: CASSEAWRGRRGDGETQYF.

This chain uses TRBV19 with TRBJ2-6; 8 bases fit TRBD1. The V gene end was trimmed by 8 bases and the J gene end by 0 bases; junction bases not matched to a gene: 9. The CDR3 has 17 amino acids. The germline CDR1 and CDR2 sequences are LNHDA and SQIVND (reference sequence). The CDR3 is CASSAGQGGSGANVLTF. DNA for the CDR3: TGTGCCAGTTCAGCCGGACAGGGAGGCTCTGGGGCCAACGTCCTGACTTTC. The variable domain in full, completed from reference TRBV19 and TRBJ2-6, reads DGGITQSPKYLFRKEGQNVTLSCEQNLNHDAMYWYRQDPGQGLRLIYYSQIVNDFQKGDIAEGYSVSREKKESFPLTVTSAQKNPTAFYLCASSAGQGGSGANVLTFGAGSRLTVL.